This T cell receptor (beta chain) was found in a study of cytomegalovirus exposure and HLA in healthy donors. PCR used 60 Vbeta primers and 13 Jbeta primers. The repertoire was sequenced with immunoSEQ multiplex PCR; TCRdb's copy has only in-frame clones and lacks some. The data contain some 110,000 clones, more than 60% of them singletons. Sequences were obtained from PBMCs. This TCR was sampled from a man aged 30-40 years in good health and CMV-seronegative.

The CDR3 is CASSEAYTGGQPNGYTF. CDR3 DNA: TGTGCCAGCAGTGAAGCCTATACCGGGGGACAGCCGAATGGCTACACCTTC. This chain links TRBV6-1 with TRBJ1-2; TRBD1 agrees at 7 bases. Germline lookup yields CDR1 MNHNS and CDR2 SASEGT. The CDR3 has 17 amino acids. Trimming at V came to 0 bases and at J to 6 bases, leaving 13 bases not matched to a gene.